The 22 T cell receptor beta chains below all came from one sample that was sequenced in a study of blood T cells in healthy people across ages. With a J-beta primer mix and a sample-barcoded 5' primer, a second PCR ran about 7 to 12 cycles. TCRdb analysed the 5' RACE reads with MiXCR anew, one entry per CDR3 protein. Of about a million distinct CDR3 sequences in the sample, roughly 47% are singletons; the top ten hold around a fifth. The material sequenced was blood. The receptors were sampled from a woman aged 60-70 years in good health.

The CDR3 region is CASSRPGRNQRYEQYF. DNA for the CDR3: TGCGCCAGCAGCAGACCTGGGAGGAATCAACGCTACGAGCAGTACTTC. This chain joins TRBV4-1 and TRBJ2-7; D might be TRBD2 (6 bases). Per the germline V gene, CDR1 is MGHRA and CDR2 is YSYEKL. V lost 5 bases, J lost 3 bases, and 20 bases lay in between. CDR3 size: 16 residues.

Turning to this clonotype: The junction departs from germline at one end; a sequencing error may be responsible. The chain uses TRBV7-2 and TRBJ2-5; D gene ambiguous. The end of the DNA fits TRBJ2-7 better, so the J call may be wrong. This CDR3 region has 14 residues. Germline CDR1 reads SGHTA; CDR2 reads FQGNSA. CDR3 bases: TGTGCCAGCAGCTTAGTATTATTCTCCCACGAGCAGTACTTC. This sequence encodes CASSLVLFSHEQYF.

The rearrangement joins TRBV6-2 or TRBV6-3 to TRBJ2-4, with TRBD2 identical over 11 bases. The CDR3 covers 17 residues. Germline CDR1 reads MNHEY; CDR2 reads SVGEGT. V was clipped by 5 bases and J by 2 bases; unmatched bases: 8. This CDR3 reads CASSPLAGGISKNIQYF. CDR3 coding DNA: TGTGCCAGCAGTCCCTTAGCGGGAGGGATATCCAAAAACATTCAGTACTTC.

This clonotype was detected a few times. V and J are TRBV6-4 and TRBJ2-3; no definite D call. Germline CDR1 reads MRHNA; CDR2 reads SNTAGT. Between the trimmed V and J ends, which lost 3 bases and 2 bases, there was a span of 12 bases. The CDR3 covers 15 residues. The DNA of the CDR3 is TGTGCCAGCAGTGAGAATGGCCTTACCACAGATACGCAGTATTTT. It is translated as CASSENGLTTDTQYF.

The gene calls are TRBV20-1 and TRBJ1-2; D is ambiguous. CDR1 is DFQATT and CDR2 is SNEGSKA in the germline V gene (reference sequence). The ends were cut back, 6 bases at V and 1 base at J, with 6 bases in the middle. The length of the CDR3 is 11 residues. DNA of the CDR3: TGCAGTGCCCCTTTTAACTATGGCTACACCTTC. Translated, it gives CSAPFNYGYTF.

The chain uses TRBV11-2 and TRBJ2-7; no definite D call. The CDR3 is 16 residues long. Germline assignment: CDR1 SGHAT and CDR2 FQNNGV. Trimming took off 1 base at V and 3 bases at J, with 16 bases between the two ends. CDR3 coding DNA: TGTGCCAGCAGCTTAGGGGCAGGAACAATATTCTACGAGCAGTACTTC. Its translation is CASSLGAGTIFYEQYF.

The chain recombines TRBV25-1 with TRBJ2-1; D might be TRBD2 (5 bases). Germline lookup yields CDR1 MGHDK and CDR2 SYGVNS. The CDR3 sequence is 12 residues long. Trimming pared 1 base from V and 7 bases from J, leaving 5 bases between. CDR3 in amino acids: CASSEWENEQFF. The CDR3 DNA reads TGTGCCAGCAGTGAATGGGAGAATGAGCAGTTCTTC.

This sequence joins TRBV25-1 and TRBJ2-7; TRBD2 might be the D (6 bases). The germline V gene encodes CDR1 MGHDK and CDR2 SYGVNS. This CDR3 comprises 15 residues. V lost 4 bases, J lost 2 bases, and 15 bases lay in between. The CDR3 sequence: CASSARDWETYEQYF. CDR3 sequence (DNA): TGTGCCAGCAGTGCTCGGGACTGGGAGACCTACGAGCAGTACTTC.

CDR3 sequence: CASSAGGGFSYEQYF. DNA of the CDR3: TGTGCCAGCAGCGCCGGGGGTGGATTCTCCTACGAGCAGTACTTC. V gene TRBV27 combines with J gene TRBJ2-7; D is possibly TRBD2 (6 bases). The CDR3 covers 15 residues. Germline CDR1 reads MNHEY; CDR2 reads SMNVEV (reference sequence). V lost 6 bases and J lost 0, with 15 bases in between.

This clonotype was counted a few times. This chain joins TRBV7-2 and TRBJ2-4; a possible D gene is TRBD2 (5 bases). Trimming stripped 3 bases from V and 6 bases from J, with 9 bases between. There are 13 residues in the CDR3. CDR1 is SGHTA and CDR2 is FQGNSA in the germline V gene. The CDR3 DNA is TGTGCCAGCAGCTTTAAGGGAGCAAACATTCAGTACTTC. Translation: CASSFKGANIQYF.

V gene TRBV6-5 combines with J gene TRBJ2-1; D not resolved. With 6 bases removed from V and 15 bases from J, the gap between germline ends came to 27 bases. CDR1 and CDR2 (germline): MNHEY, SVGAGI. CDR3 size: 15 residues. CDR3 region: CASSRGSVSNSRWFF. The DNA for the CDR3 is TGTGCCAGCAGCCGTGGTTCGGTATCGAACTCCAGGTGGTTCTTC.

The table lists this clonotype with a count of one. V and J are TRBV4-1 and TRBJ2-3; TRBD2 aligns across 9 bases. V trimming: 1 base; J trimming: 5 bases; junction bases outside the gene matches: 13. The CDR3 has 18 amino acids. Germline V gene data show CDR1 as MGHRA and CDR2 as YSYEKL. In DNA, the CDR3 is TGCGCCAGCAGCCAAGTTAGCCGGCTAGCGGGAAGGTTAGATACGCAGTATTTT. Translated: CASSQVSRLAGRLDTQYF.

The chain employs TRBV20-1 and TRBJ2-3, with D possibly matching TRBD2 (5 bases). CDR1 DFQATT and CDR2 SNEGSKA come from the germline V gene (reference sequence). The germline V and J ends were trimmed by 7 bases and 1 base, with 12 bases remaining between them. The CDR3 has 13 residues. The CDR3, as DNA: TGCAGTGTCCCGAGAGCGGGCACAGATACGCAGTATTTT. This translates into CSVPRAGTDTQYF.

V is TRBV20-1 and J is TRBJ2-3, with 7 bases identical to TRBD2. CDR3 length: 16 residues. CDR1 and CDR2 from the germline V gene are DFQATT and SNEGSKA (reference sequence). The CDR3 protein is CSAPSTSGASTDTQYF. CDR3 bases: TGCAGCGCCCCAAGCACGAGCGGGGCTAGCACAGATACGCAGTATTTT.

This chain connects TRBV28 to TRBJ2-1, with TRBD1 as a possible D gene (5 bases). CDR3 length equals 17 residues. The V end was cut by 6 bases, the J end by 12 bases, with 30 bases between. CDR1 is MDHEN and CDR2 is SYDVKM in the germline V gene. The CDR3 protein is CASSSALQHLGPRAQFF. CDR3 nucleotide sequence: TGTGCCAGCAGCTCGGCCTTACAGCACCTAGGACCCAGGGCGCAGTTCTTC.

In its sample, this clonotype was seen many times. The chain joins TRBV15 to TRBJ2-7, with a possible D match to TRBD1 (5 bases). V gave up 3 bases and J gave up 8 bases, with 11 bases separating them. The CDR3 length is 12 residues. In germline, CDR1 is LNHNV, CDR2 YYDKDF (reference sequence). The DNA of the CDR3 is TGTGCCACCAGCAGGGAAACAGGAAAGCAGTACTTC. Its translation: CATSRETGKQYF.

The table lists this clonotype with a count of one. V is TRBV7-9 and J is TRBJ2-4, with D possibly called TRBD1 or TRBD2 (5 bases each). Trimming pared 5 bases from V and 15 bases from J, leaving 26 bases between. CDR3 size: 15 residues. Germline V gives CDR1 SEHNR, CDR2 FQNEAQ (reference sequence). The chain's CDR3 is CASSLKGTDAYELYF. CDR3 in DNA: TGTGCCAGCAGCCTTAAAGGGACGGATGCCTACGAGCTGTACTTC.

This clonotype was recorded a few times. The V call is TRBV12-3 or TRBV12-4, the J call TRBJ2-7, with D uncertain. With 6 bases removed from V and 2 bases from J, the gap between germline ends came to 17 bases. The CDR3 totals 15 residues. The CDR3 here is CASRIARVETYEQYF. CDR3 nucleotides: TGTGCCAGCAGAATTGCTCGGGTAGAAACCTACGAGCAGTACTTC.

The J gene is TRBJ1-5, the V gene TRBV2; perhaps TRBD1 as D (5 bases). Germline V gene lookup returns CDR1 SNHLY and CDR2 FYNNEI. There are 15 residues in the CDR3. The ends were cut back, 0 bases at V and 6 bases at J, with 12 bases in the middle. CDR3 DNA: TGTGCCAGCAGTGAAGCGTCGGCGGGGGGTCAGCCCCAGCATTTT. This encodes CASSEASAGGQPQHF. Supplemented by reference TRBV2 and TRBJ1-5, the full variable domain reads EPEVTQTPSHQVTQMGQEVILRCVPISNHLYFYWYRQILGQKVEFLVSFYNNEISEKSEIFDDQFSVERPDGSNFTLKIRSTKLEDSAMYFCASSEASAGGQPQHFGDGTRLSIL.

The rearrangement joins TRBV12-3 or TRBV12-4 to TRBJ2-1; D ambiguous. Trimming cost V 6 bases and J 10 bases, with 13 bases left between them. This CDR3 is built from 12 residues. The CDR3 sequence: CASSLWLKEQFF. As DNA, the CDR3 is TGTGCCAGCAGCTTGTGGCTGAAGGAGCAGTTCTTC.

The gene calls are TRBV29-1 and TRBJ2-1; D ambiguous. Looked up from germline, CDR1 is SQVTM and CDR2 is ANQGSEA. This CDR3 is built from 12 residues. V gave up 7 bases and J gave up 4 bases, with 11 bases separating them. CDR3 in DNA: TGCAGCGCGATGGTGGGTTACAATGAGCAGTTCTTC. Residues: CSAMVGYNEQFF.

The chain uses TRBV28 and TRBJ2-5; D not resolved. The end of the DNA fits TRBJ2-7 better, so the J call may be wrong. The germline CDR1 and CDR2 sequences are MDHEN and SYDVKM. The CDR3 extends over 11 amino acids. This chain's CDR3 is CASSTVHEQYF. CDR3 in DNA: TGTGCCAGCAGTACAGTGCACGAGCAGTACTTC.